The text below deals with one TCR beta chain. Antigen: not known. This specimen belongs to a study of CD8 T cells in ankylosing spondylitis. Overall study findings and caveats: In ankylosing spondylitis blood, a motif of roughly eight highly homologous TCR beta variants appeared characteristic.

Quantitative barcoded 5'-RACE was used to prepare TCR beta libraries. TCRdb recomputed calls from the 5' RACE reads with MiXCR, one row per CDR3 protein. Among about 840,000 distinct CDR3 sequences listed, 12% were seen once. The V gene lost 6 bases and the J gene lost 3 bases, with 9 bases spanning the gap. CDR1 is SGDLS and CDR2 is YYNGEE in the germline V gene. The CDR3 totals 12 residues. This receptor was identified in a male donor with ankylosing spondylitis. The sample consisted of blood, either unsorted or a sorted T cell fraction (not recorded which). This chain joins TRBV9 and TRBJ1-2, with D tentatively TRBD1 (5 bases). CDR3 coding DNA: TGTGCCAGCACCGGGACCGACTATGGCTACACCTTC. Translating gives CASTGTDYGYTF.